This T cell receptor beta chain appears in the sequencing data of a study of blood T cell repertoires in COVID-19. Study context: Some COVID-19 samples were acute and others convalescent; all came from the United States, Italy and Spain. PBMCs, B-cell-depleted T cells, or T cells were the source of the cDNA or gDNA that made up the material.

In the original processing: The assay estimated nucleated cells by amplifying reference gene primers. Generated by immunoSEQ multiplex PCR, the TCRdb table keeps only in-frame clones and is missing some. V and J calls and clone size are copied from that table; D and trimming were computed from the DNA. Of around 100,000 clones listed, just over 90% are singletons. The germline CDR1 and CDR2 sequences are WNHNN and SYGVQD (reference sequence). The CDR3 spans 18 residues. Trimming removed 4 bases from V and 0 bases from J; junction bases left unmatched: 5. Sequencing used peripheral blood. The receptor's source is a man aged 50-59 years with active COVID-19. The V and J genes are TRBV10-1 and TRBJ2-1; 14 bases are a match to TRBD2. CDR3: CASSGLAGGINSYNEQFF. As DNA, the CDR3 is TGCGCCAGCAGTGGACTAGCGGGAGGGATTAACTCCTACAATGAGCAGTTCTTC.